This T cell receptor (beta chain) emerged from a study of tumor-infiltrating lymphocytes in localized non-small cell lung cancer. Turning to the study itself: Some samples were collected after neoadjuvant chemotherapy; smokers, never-smokers and several histologies were included. Study-wide points: Only some patients had TCR sequencing, depending on available tissue. Different pieces of the same tissue were used for each assay.

TCRdb's copy holds only in-frame clones and misses some; the assay was immunoSEQ multiplex PCR. The repertoire holds over 10,000 clones, with approximately 70% as singletons. This clone was found once. Its cognate antigen is unknown. CDR3 length equals 17 residues. Unmatched junction bases numbered 9, after V lost 0 bases and J lost 3 bases. The germline CDR1 and CDR2 sequences are PRHDT and FYEKMQ (reference sequence). The source of this sequence is a human donor with non-small cell lung cancer. Sequencing was carried out using uninvolved lung tissue not adjacent to the tumor. The genes are TRBV13 and TRBJ1-1; TRBD1 aligns across 8 bases. CDR3 sequence (DNA): TGTGCCAGCAGCTTAGGGGACAGGGTCTTTGAGGACACTGAAGCTTTCTTT. It translates to CASSLGDRVFEDTEAFF. Variable domain in full (rest from reference TRBV13 and TRBJ1-1): AAGVIQSPRHLIKEKRETATLKCYPIPRHDTVYWYQQGPGQDPQFLISFYEKMQSDKGSIPDRFSAQQFSDYHSELNMSSLELGDSALYFCASSLGDRVFEDTEAFFGQGTRLTVV.